The subject of this entry is one T cell receptor (beta chain). Its matching antigen is unknown. The junction shows a germline mismatch at one end, possibly a read error. CDR1 and CDR2 (germline): MGHRA, YSYEKL. The CDR3 has 14 amino acids. The data were taken from a study of tumor-infiltrating lymphocytes in primary liver carcinoma. DNA and RNA were both co-extracted from 20-30 mg of bulk tissue that had not been sorted. Among the patients, all had chronic HBV infection and none had been treated. Sampling was performed at five separate regions of each tumor. The template, approximately 500 ng total RNA, yielded TCR beta cDNA made with a constant-region primer. Each TCR beta library was derived from three nested multiplex PCR rounds that employed slightly modified ARM-PCR. The two initial PCR rounds, roughly 9 cycles each, used TRBV1-TRBV30 forward and C-beta reverse primers. TCRdb itself ran the multiplex PCR reads through MiXCR, one entry per CDR3 protein. The sample lists 55,000 to 65,000 distinct CDR3 sequences, over 65% occurring once.

Whole-study results and caveats: Top-250-clone fractions were significantly higher in tumors than in blood (p = 0.039).

The specimen was liver tumor tissue from sampling region 2. Subset given: tumor region T2, inferior pole. The sequence derives from a man aged 40-55 years with primary liver carcinoma and hepatitis B virus infection. The V call is TRBV4-1, the J call TRBJ2-3, with TRBD2 matching over 7 bases. The DNA of the CDR3 is TGCGCCAACAGCCGACAAAGCGGGGATGATACGCAGTATTTT. Translated: CANSRQSGDDTQYF.